This T cell receptor (beta chain) was recovered during a study of cytomegalovirus exposure and HLA in healthy donors (dated by TCRdb to 2017 to 2019). The study in broad terms: According to a later analysis, the 120 or so validation repertoires were produced on the same platform as the 666 repertoires of the first cohort. The study was designed to test whether signatures of past pathogen exposure could be identified by cataloging public T cell receptors. In addition to the first cohort of hundreds of subjects, a separate validation cohort of some 120 different subjects was used. High-throughput TCR immunosequencing, statistical association of individual TCRs with disease status, and machine learning were combined to predict cytomegalovirus infection status. Broad study findings and their caveats: According to the authors, the approach could potentially be generalized to other disease states and immunological phenotypes. A later analysis found that TCRs clustered in the first cohort also tended to co-occur in the 110 or so validation repertoires, with more than 90% of cluster scores above 0. In vitro tests confirmed that three of the cytomegalovirus-associated TCR beta chains recognize cytomegalovirus antigens. While some public TCRs were present in many individuals, most TCR sequences turned up only very rarely across donors. The classifier was reported to diagnose cytomegalovirus status with high specificity and sensitivity in both the original cohort and the validation cohort. The study gave a list of under 200 TCR beta chains associated with cytomegalovirus. A later analysis had no HLA typing for the validation cohort, so co-occurrence there was scored across all 110 or so repertoires.

Separate from the roughly 650-subject first cohort, the validation cohort of about 120 subjects was the group to which the donors belonged. A word on this clone: It has no known antigen specificity. No much larger clone is present one base from it, and per-base qualities are unavailable.

The library was prepared using the immunoSEQ multiplex PCR assay. The study's processing was this. A statistical classification framework was built to diagnose cytomegalovirus status from the catalog of TCR beta chain sequences. TCRdb mirrors the immuneACCESS table, restricted to in-frame sequences. Some clones are absent from its copies; in checked studies, under half trace to an unresolved V gene, and the reason for the others is unknown. The V and J calls and clone size come from that table; D and trimming were worked out from the DNA. This sample is represented by 100,000 to 150,000 clones; roughly 93% of them were singletons. Of the sample, around 1.2% is held by the ten largest clones. The CDR3 measures 14 amino acids from cysteine to phenylalanine. The DNA shown is the 42-base CDR3, in frame from base 1. A distance of 14 bases separates the germline ends of V and J, which lose 7 bases and 5 bases respectively. According to the germline V gene, CDR1 reads MDHEN and CDR2 reads SYDVKM.

The sequencing input was PBMCs. The clonotype was recovered from a woman aged 18-30 years in good health and CMV-seronegative. Recombination joined TRBV28 with TRBJ1-4, with the D gene not confidently named. The DNA sequence follows: TGTGCCAGCAAATCGGACCGGGGAAATGAAAAACTGTTTTTT. This sequence encodes CASKSDRGNEKLFF.